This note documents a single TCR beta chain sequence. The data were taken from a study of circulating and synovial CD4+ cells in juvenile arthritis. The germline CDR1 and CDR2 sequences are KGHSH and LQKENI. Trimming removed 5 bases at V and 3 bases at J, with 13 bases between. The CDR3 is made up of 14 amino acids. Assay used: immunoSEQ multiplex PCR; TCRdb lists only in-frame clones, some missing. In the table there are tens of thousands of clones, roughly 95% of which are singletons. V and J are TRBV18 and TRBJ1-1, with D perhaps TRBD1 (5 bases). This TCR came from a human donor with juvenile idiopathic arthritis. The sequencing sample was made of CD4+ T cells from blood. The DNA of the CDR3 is TGTGCCAGCTCAACGCAGGGTTGGTACACTGAAGCTTTCTTT. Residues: CASSTQGWYTEAFF.